The present T cell receptor (beta chain) was sequenced within a study of monozygotic twins with inflammatory bowel disease. Study-wide points: Resolution of different T cell subtypes was not achieved. Those with IBD had lower TCRbeta diversity (inverse Simpson) than their healthy co-twins did.

In the case of this clonotype: The antigen is not known.

Each TCR library consumed around 3.5 ug of total RNA. TCRdb reprocessed the 5' RACE reads and keeps a single row for each CDR3 protein, giving no DNA. The table lists over 150,000 distinct CDR3 sequences. The CDR3 consists of 12 residues. The germline V gene encodes CDR1 LGHDT and CDR2 YNNKEL (reference sequence). This clonotype originated in a human donor with ulcerative colitis or Crohn's disease, or a healthy co-twin of an affected twin (not recorded which). Sequencing was done on a sample of blood. V gene TRBV3-1 combines with J gene TRBJ1-5. This CDR3 reads CASSQGNQPQHF.